Detailed here is one T cell receptor (beta chain). The V gene lost 0 bases and the J gene lost 0 bases, with 13 bases spanning the gap. The CDR3 totals 16 residues. Per germline, CDR1 DFQATT and CDR2 SNEGSKA (reference sequence). TCRdb analysed the RT-PCR reads with MiXCR anew, one entry per CDR3 protein. The data show almost 700,000 distinct CDR3 sequences, about 14% seen once. Material for sequencing was memory CD4+ T cells from blood. The chain combines TRBV20-1 with TRBJ2-3; D is tentatively TRBD1 or TRBD2 (5 bases each). This clonotype originated in a female donor in good health, serving as a healthy control. The CDR3 is CSARDRGRESTDTQYF. For the CDR3, the DNA is TGCAGTGCTAGAGATCGGGGCAGGGAGAGCACAGATACGCAGTATTTT.